These T cell receptor beta chains were read from a single sample in a study of shared clonotypes between healthy human individuals. The method was immunoSEQ multiplex PCR; TCRdb's version includes in-frame clones alone and lacks a portion of them. The data contain 2 million to 2.5 million clones, roughly 90% of them singletons. Sequencing input: naive CD4+ T cells from PBMCs. The receptors stem from a man aged 18 to 35 in good health. Some clones in this sample may be carry-over from other donors' samples. Each CDR3 is given with its conserved first and last residue. Fields, in order: V gene, J gene, clone size, D gene, CDR3 protein, CDR3 DNA. The D gene is left open where the match is weak. Not all rows give a size; the values are once, few, many and, for expanded clones, a class.

TRBV28	TRBJ1-2	NA	TRBD1	CASSYPLGTGTYGYTF	TGTGCCAGCAGTTATCCCCTCGGGACAGGCACCTATGGCTACACCTTC
TRBV25-1	TRBJ1-1	once	NA	CASSARPTASGAFF	TGTGCCAGCAGTGCCAGGCCGACAGCAAGCGGAGCTTTCTTT
TRBV4-1	TRBJ1-3	NA	NA	CASSQGQNSGNTIYF	TGCGCCAGCAGCCAGGGGCAAAACTCTGGAAACACCATATATTTT
TRBV28	TRBJ2-2	NA	TRBD2	CASRAGDPTGELFF	TGTGCCAGCCGGGCGGGAGATCCAACCGGGGAGCTGTTTTTT
TRBV5-1	TRBJ2-7	NA	TRBD1	CASSLVTGYAYEQYF	TGCGCCAGCAGCTTGGTGACAGGGTATGCCTACGAGCAGTACTTC
TRBV28	TRBJ1-1	NA	NA	CATTEGGKASNTEAFF	TGTGCCACCACGGAGGGAGGGAAGGCGTCGAACACTGAAGCTTTCTTT
TRBV9	TRBJ1-2	NA	NA	CASSVEAALQQSYGYTF	TGTGCCAGCAGCGTAGAGGCCGCCCTTCAGCAGAGCTATGGCTACACCTTC
TRBV5-1	TRBJ1-4	NA	NA	CASSADRVGEKLFF	TGCGCCAGCAGCGCCGATCGCGTGGGGGAAAAACTGTTTTTT
TRBV18	TRBJ2-4	NA	NA	CASSPGQPGELAKNIQYF	TGTGCCAGCTCACCAGGGCAGCCGGGCGAACTAGCCAAAAACATTCAGTACTTC
TRBV29-1	TRBJ2-7	NA	NA	CSVPGGGRSYEQYF	TGCAGCGTCCCAGGGGGCGGGAGGTCCTACGAGCAGTACTTC
TRBV6-5	TRBJ2-7	NA	TRBD1	CASRTGGGRYEQYF	TGTGCCAGCAGGACAGGGGGCGGGCGCTACGAGCAGTACTTC
TRBV5-8	TRBJ2-5	NA	NA	CASSLGPDITETQYF	TGTGCCAGCAGCTTGGGTCCGGACATTACAGAGACCCAGTACTTC
TRBV28	TRBJ1-1	NA	NA	CASSQGLGNTEAFF	TGTGCCAGCAGTCAAGGACTGGGGAACACTGAAGCTTTCTTT
TRBV14	TRBJ2-7	NA	NA	CASSQGLSYEQYF	TGCGCCAGCAGCCAAGGACTTTCCTACGAGCAGTACTTC
TRBV28	TRBJ2-3	NA	TRBD2	CASSPGLVRGTDTQYF	TGTGCCAGCAGTCCCGGACTAGTGCGGGGCACAGATACGCAGTATTTT
TRBV6-5	TRBJ1-2	NA	TRBD1	CASSYSGQGAFYGYTF	TGTGCCAGCAGTTACTCGGGGCAGGGGGCTTTCTATGGCTACACCTTC
TRBV20-1	TRBJ1-1	NA	NA	CSAIQAEAFF	TGCAGTGCTATACAGGCTGAAGCTTTCTTT
TRBV7-3	TRBJ2-3	NA	NA	CASSLGAVEQVWWGTDTQYF	TGTGCCAGCAGCCTGGGGGCTGTGGAGCAGGTTTGGTGGGGCACAGATACGCAGTATTTT
TRBV19	TRBJ2-1	NA	NA	CASRGGGQTIKGEQFF	TGTGCCAGTAGGGGGGGCGGACAGACTATTAAGGGTGAGCAGTTCTTC
TRBV6-5	TRBJ2-7	NA	NA	CASSLNRDAYEQYF	TGTGCCAGCAGTCTCAACAGGGACGCCTACGAGCAGTACTTC
TRBV28	TRBJ2-7	NA	NA	CASTLDGMTMNEQYF	TGTGCCAGCACCCTGGACGGAATGACTATGAACGAGCAGTACTTC
TRBV10-1	TRBJ2-3	NA	NA	CASKVGSSGTFSGATDTQYF	TGCGCCAGCAAAGTGGGGAGTTCCGGGACCTTCAGTGGGGCCACAGATACGCAGTATTTT
TRBV6-5	TRBJ1-2	NA	NA	CASSDIPGANYGYTF	TGTGCCAGCAGCGACATCCCGGGGGCTAACTATGGCTACACCTTC
TRBV4-1	TRBJ2-5	NA	NA	CASSQEELGGETQYF	TGCGCCAGCAGCCAAGAAGAGCTGGGGGGAGAGACCCAGTACTTC
TRBV28	TRBJ2-3	NA	TRBD1	CASSLRTGGTDTQYF	TGTGCCAGCAGTTTAAGGACAGGGGGCACAGATACGCAGTATTTT
TRBV11-1	TRBJ2-7	once	NA	CASSLYISEYSYEQYF	TGTGCCAGCAGCTTATACATCAGTGAGTACTCCTACGAGCAGTACTTC
TRBV28	TRBJ1-5	NA	NA	CASSLMVANQPQHF	TGTGCCAGCAGTTTGATGGTGGCCAATCAGCCCCAGCATTTT
TRBV7-9	TRBJ2-5	NA	TRBD1	CASSYGTAVMYQETQYF	TGTGCCAGCAGCTATGGGACAGCTGTCATGTACCAAGAGACCCAGTACTTC
TRBV28	TRBJ2-7	NA	TRBD1	CASSSTDRALHREQYF	TGTGCCAGCAGTTCCACCGACAGGGCCCTCCATCGCGAGCAGTACTTC
TRBV30	TRBJ1-3	few	NA	CAWSVRQVLSGNTIYF	TGTGCCTGGAGTGTACGGCAGGTCCTCTCTGGAAACACCATATATTTT
TRBV2	TRBJ2-7	NA	TRBD1	CASSEGQGAFYEQYF	TGTGCCAGCAGTGAAGGGCAGGGGGCTTTCTACGAGCAGTACTTC
TRBV7-7	TRBJ2-5	NA	TRBD2	CASSPRLAGGETQYF	TGTGCCAGCAGCCCTCGACTAGCGGGAGGGGAGACCCAGTACTTC
TRBV7-2	TRBJ2-7	NA	NA	CASSPGAGRYEQYF	TGTGCCAGCAGCCCCGGGGCCGGCCGTTACGAGCAGTACTTC
TRBV5-8	TRBJ2-5	NA	TRBD1	CASRTGGETQYF	TGTGCCAGCCGCACAGGGGGGGAGACCCAGTACTTC
TRBV7-3	TRBJ1-2	NA	NA	CASSLNPNYGYTF	TGTGCCAGCAGCTTAAACCCGAACTATGGCTACACCTTC
TRBV9	TRBJ2-1	NA	NA	CASSVAGTTNNEQFF	TGTGCCAGCAGCGTAGCCGGGACAACAAACAATGAGCAGTTCTTC
TRBV7-2	TRBJ1-1	few	NA	CASSLGYREAEAFF	TGTGCCAGCAGCTTAGGGTACAGGGAGGCTGAAGCTTTCTTT
TRBV7-2	TRBJ2-6	NA	TRBD2	CASSLLAGRAGANVLTF	TGTGCCAGCAGCTTACTTGCCGGGAGGGCTGGGGCCAACGTCCTGACTTTC
TRBV15	TRBJ2-3	NA	TRBD2	CATIRASGPDTQYF	TGTGCCACCATCAGGGCTAGCGGCCCCGATACGCAGTATTTT